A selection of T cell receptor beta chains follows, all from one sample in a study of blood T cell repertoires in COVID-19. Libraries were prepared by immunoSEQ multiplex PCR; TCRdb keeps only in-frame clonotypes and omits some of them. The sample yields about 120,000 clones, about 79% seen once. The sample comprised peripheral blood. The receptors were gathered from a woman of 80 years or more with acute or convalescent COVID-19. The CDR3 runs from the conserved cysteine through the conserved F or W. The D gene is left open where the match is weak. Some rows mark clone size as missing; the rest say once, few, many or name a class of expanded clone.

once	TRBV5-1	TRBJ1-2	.	CASSFGRANGYTF	TGCGCCAGCAGCTTTGGCAGGGCGAATGGCTACACCTTC
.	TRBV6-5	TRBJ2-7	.	CASSYSRGSSEQYF	TGTGCCAGCAGTTACAGCAGGGGTAGCAGCGAGCAGTACTTC
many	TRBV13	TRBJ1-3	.	CASSLEGGWQGPGVLSGNTIYF	TGTGCCAGCAGCTTAGAGGGTGGTTGGCAGGGCCCGGGCGTCCTCTCTGGAAACACCATATATTTT
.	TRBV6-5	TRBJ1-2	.	CASSYQGRANYGYTF	TGTGCCAGCAGTTACCAGGGCAGGGCCAACTATGGCTACACCTTC
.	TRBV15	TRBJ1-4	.	CATSRPLPGTNEKLFF	TGTGCCACCAGCAGACCTCTACCTGGAACTAATGAAAAACTGTTTTTT
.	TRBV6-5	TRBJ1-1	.	CALSRGDGTEAFF	TGTGCCCTGTCTCGGGGTGACGGCACTGAAGCTTTCTTT
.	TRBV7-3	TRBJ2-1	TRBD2	CASSLSGRANNEQFF	TGTGCCAGCAGCCTAAGCGGGAGGGCCAACAATGAGCAGTTCTTC
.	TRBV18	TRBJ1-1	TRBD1	CASSQRQGRRVVNTEAFF	TGTGCCAGCTCACAAAGACAGGGGAGAAGAGTTGTGAACACTGAAGCTTTCTTT
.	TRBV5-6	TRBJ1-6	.	CASSLEGVSPLHF	TGTGCCAGCAGCTTGGAAGGGGTTTCACCCCTCCACTTT
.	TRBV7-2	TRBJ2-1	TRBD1	CASSLLGTGWAYNEQFF	TGTGCCAGCAGCTTACTCGGGACAGGGTGGGCCTACAATGAGCAGTTCTTC
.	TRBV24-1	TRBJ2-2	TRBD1	CASLGQGDTGELFF	TGTGCCTCTCTAGGACAGGGGGACACCGGGGAGCTGTTTTTT
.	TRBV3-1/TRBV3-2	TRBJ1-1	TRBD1	CASSFGQGEAFF	TGTGCCAGCAGCTTCGGACAGGGTGAAGCTTTCTTT
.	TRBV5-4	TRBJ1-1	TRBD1	CASSVQGRLNTEAFF	TGTGCCAGCAGCGTACAGGGGCGACTGAACACTGAAGCTTTCTTT
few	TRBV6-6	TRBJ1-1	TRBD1	CASSWTGGRGTEAFF	TGTGCCAGCAGCTGGACAGGGGGCAGGGGCACTGAAGCTTTCTTT
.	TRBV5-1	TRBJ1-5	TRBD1	CASSLGTGGFNQPQHF	TGCGCCAGCAGCTTGGGGACAGGGGGTTTTAATCAGCCCCAGCATTTT
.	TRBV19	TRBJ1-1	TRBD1	CASSSGTGRTEAFF	TGTGCCAGTAGTTCCGGGACAGGACGTACTGAAGCTTTCTTT
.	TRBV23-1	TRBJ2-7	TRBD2	CASSQAGLAVYEQYF	TGCGCCAGCAGTCAGGCGGGACTAGCGGTCTACGAGCAGTACTTC
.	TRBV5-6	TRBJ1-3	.	CASSLIGQGNTIYF	TGTGCCAGCAGCTTGATTGGCCAGGGAAACACCATATATTTT
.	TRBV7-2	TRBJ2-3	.	CASSISGSTDTQYF	TGTGCCAGCAGCATATCAGGAAGCACAGATACGCAGTATTTT
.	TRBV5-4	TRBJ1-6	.	CASSSFQRGGFKSLHF	TGTGCCAGCAGCTCATTTCAGCGAGGGGGATTTAAGTCCCTCCACTTT
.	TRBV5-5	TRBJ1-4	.	CASSSLGGNEKLFF	TGTGCCAGCAGCTCCCTGGGGGGGAATGAAAAACTGTTTTTT
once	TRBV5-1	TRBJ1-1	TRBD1	CASSDRDRANTEAFF	TGCGCCAGCAGTGACCGGGACAGGGCAAACACTGAAGCTTTCTTT
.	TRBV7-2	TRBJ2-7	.	CASSSQGLEQYF	TGTGCCAGCAGCTCTCAGGGGCTCGAGCAGTACTTC